This is a list of T cell receptor beta chains from one sample in a study of blood T cells in healthy people across ages. Each CDR3 protein gets one entry after TCRdb re-called the 5' RACE reads with MiXCR. The sample lists fewer than 950,000 distinct CDR3 sequences, 30% to 45% occurring once. The specimen was blood. These receptors were obtained from a man aged 18-30 years in good health. Each CDR3 is given with its conserved first and last residue. A D gene is named only where the DNA matches it firmly. The size of a clone is reported for some rows only, either as once, few or many, or as a class for expanded clones.

>-|TRBV6-2/TRBV6-3|TRBJ1-5|few
TGTGCCAGCAGTTCGCTTCTGGGACAGCCCCAGCATTTT
CASSSLLGQPQHF
>-|TRBV28|TRBJ1-2|-
TGTGCCAGCAGTTCGGTACAGTCAAGTGGCTACACCTTC
CASSSVQSSGYTF
>-|TRBV5-1|TRBJ2-2|-
TGCGCCAGCAGCTTAGAGGTGAAAGGGGTCCCGAACACCGGGGAGCTGTTTTTT
CASSLEVKGVPNTGELFF
>TRBD2|TRBV20-1|TRBJ2-1|-
TGCAGTGCTAGTCTAGCGGGGGCTGGGAATGAGCAGTTCTTC
CSASLAGAGNEQFF
>TRBD1|TRBV20-1|TRBJ1-2|-
TGCAGTGCTAGAGACTGGGGACAGGGAGGTGATGGCTACACCTTC
CSARDWGQGGDGYTF
>-|TRBV14|TRBJ1-2|few
TGTGCCAGCAGCCAAGATGCGGAGGTGGGCGGCTACACCTTC
CASSQDAEVGGYTF
>-|TRBV20-1|TRBJ2-1|few
TGCAGTGCTAGTCTCGGGGGGCCGCCGAGGGAGCAGTTCTTC
CSASLGGPPREQFF
>TRBD1|TRBV29-1|TRBJ1-2|many
TGCAGCGTACTGCGGACAGGGAACTATGGCTACACCTTC
CSVLRTGNYGYTF
>-|TRBV20-1|TRBJ1-6|-
TGCAGTGCTAGAGATGGCGAAGGTTCACCCCTCCACTTT
CSARDGEGSPLHF
>TRBD1|TRBV12-3/TRBV12-4|TRBJ1-2|-
TGTGCCAGCCACACCGGGACAGCTAACTATGGCTACACCTTC
CASHTGTANYGYTF